The rows below give T cell receptor beta chains drawn from one sample of a study of cytomegalovirus exposure and HLA in healthy donors. Profiling relied on immunoSEQ multiplex PCR, and the TCRdb table lists in-frame clones only, not all of them. Of some 200,000 clones in the sample, 80% to 85% were seen once. The material sequenced was PBMCs. These receptors were collected from a woman aged 18 to 35 in good health and CMV-seronegative. Both conserved end residues are part of each CDR3. The order of the fields is J gene, V gene, CDR3 protein.

TRBJ2-1,TRBV19,CASSMTGLLYNEQFF
TRBJ1-1,TRBV30,CAWSAGKGLIPEAFF
TRBJ2-2,TRBV2,CASIRRDRGNVPGELFF
TRBJ1-5,TRBV4-1,CASSQDRGLYQPQHF
TRBJ2-5,TRBV27,CASRKWTQQETQYF
TRBJ2-7,TRBV28,CASSSPLGTYEQYF
TRBJ1-1,TRBV6-5,CASRNPTGANTEAFF
TRBJ1-1,TRBV11-2,CASSLGQGAGTEAFF
TRBJ1-2,TRBV28,CASSQPEIGYGYTF
TRBJ2-7,TRBV2,CASSKGQGPSPTYEQYF
TRBJ1-1,TRBV19,CASSPPRTDTEAFF
TRBJ1-5,TRBV19,CASSIDRVSGNQPQHF
TRBJ2-5,TRBV9,CASSGAGTGDGETQYF
TRBJ1-1,TRBV27,CASGVQGIDTEAFF
TRBJ1-2,TRBV10-3,CASSQTQRGWGYTF
TRBJ2-5,TRBV5-1,CASSPGGREETQYF
TRBJ1-5,TRBV11-1,CASSLDINSNQPQHF
TRBJ2-7,TRBV5-6,CASNYEGYGTGGDEQYF
TRBJ1-1,TRBV11-2,CASSLDSRVWGTEAFF
TRBJ1-1,TRBV7-3,CASSLSGGRDTEAFF
TRBJ2-7,TRBV28,CASSLLGGYEQYF
TRBJ2-3,TRBV9,CASSRTEGSTDTQYF
TRBJ2-3,TRBV6-5,CASNDGLAATDTQYF
TRBJ2-5,TRBV6-1,CAISEGETQYF
TRBJ2-7,TRBV6-6,CASSSHSDGGPYEQYF
TRBJ2-7,TRBV5-1,CASSRTTGGIEQYF
TRBJ2-5,TRBV5-5,CASSPVVETQYF
TRBJ1-1,TRBV18,CASSSGVTEAFF
TRBJ1-5,TRBV6-5,CASSTRGQYQPQHF
TRBJ1-4,TRBV18,CASSPKGGQSNEKLFF
TRBJ2-5,TRBV5-1,CASSIGEQTQYF
TRBJ2-2,TRBV7-2,CASSLWPPGDTGELFF
TRBJ2-5,TRBV4-1,CASSQESWRETQYF
TRBJ2-1,TRBV7-9,CASSFGEHSYNEQFF
TRBJ2-5,TRBV19,CASSIDGTDAWDKYF
TRBJ2-2,TRBV27,CASSLDSLGELFF
TRBJ1-1,TRBV7-9,CASSPGTPFMNTEAFF
TRBJ1-1,TRBV6-6,CASSSLGGGTEAFF
TRBJ1-1,TRBV5-6,CASDRTGSSTEAFF
TRBJ1-1,TRBV4-1,CASSQGSGDTEAFF
TRBJ2-5,TRBV7-7,CASSLNSGGFQETQYF
TRBJ2-5,TRBV18,CASSPPGLKETQYF
TRBJ1-1,TRBV10-3,CAIAEVGGDTEAFF
TRBJ2-1,TRBV7-2,CASSWAREVFYEQFF
TRBJ1-6,TRBV27,CASSFAPGDSPLHF
TRBJ2-7,TRBV9,CASSKSGTGGVEQYF
TRBJ1-2,TRBV27,CASSLSSIYGYTF